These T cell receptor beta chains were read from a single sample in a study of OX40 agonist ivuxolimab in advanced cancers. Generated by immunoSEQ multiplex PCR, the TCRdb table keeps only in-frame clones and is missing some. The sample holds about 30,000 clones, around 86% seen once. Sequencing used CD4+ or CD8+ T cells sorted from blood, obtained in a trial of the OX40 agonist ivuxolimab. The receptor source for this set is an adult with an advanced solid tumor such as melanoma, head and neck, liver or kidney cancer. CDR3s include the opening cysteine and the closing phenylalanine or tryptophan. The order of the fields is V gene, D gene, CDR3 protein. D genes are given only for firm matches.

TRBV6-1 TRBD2 CAISEPLGPAGDYEQYF
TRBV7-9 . CASRSGPTEAFF
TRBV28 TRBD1 CASNIGQGAYEQYF
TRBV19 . CASSLSGTGGTEAFF
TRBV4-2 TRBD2 CASSLRTSGRSYEQYF
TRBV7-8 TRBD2 CASSTGTRPETQYF
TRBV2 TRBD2 CASENVAGEETQYF
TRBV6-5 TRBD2 CASSPSGEAYNEQFF
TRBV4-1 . CASSHTGGGSYEQYF
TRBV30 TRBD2 CAWRAATSGLNEQFF
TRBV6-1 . CASSEGDGQMGEQYF